These 20 T cell receptor beta chains came from one sample sequenced in a study of blood T cells in healthy people across ages (dated by TCRdb to 2015 to 2017). The method behind the library was 5' RACE. TCRdb lists the instrument as Illumina HiSeq 2500. The second PCR ran for about 6 to 11 cycles and used a J-beta primer mix along with a sample-barcoded 5' primer. TCRdb reran the public reads through fastp at Q25 and MiXCR, keeping productive beta chains. Rows merge per CDR3 protein into single entries with the most common DNA and genes. Present in this sample are roughly 1 million distinct CDR3 sequences, approximately 25% of which were seen just once. Clones ranked in the top ten supply about 0.8% of the sample. This same sample was also taken into another study, of T cells of mothers and their children.

Sequenced material: blood. These receptors were taken from a girl aged 2 to 9 in good health.

The table lists this clonotype with a few counts. This chain's CDR3 is CSVEDGVNLNTIYF. CDR3 bases: TGCAGCGTTGAAGATGGGGTGAATCTCAACACCATATATTTT. The chain uses TRBV29-1 and TRBJ1-3; D is unresolved. CDR1 is SQVTM, CDR2 ANQGSEA, per germline. The CDR3 extends over 14 amino acids. V lost 0 bases to trimming and J lost 7 bases, with 13 bases between them.

The genes are TRBV10-3 and TRBJ1-1, with D tentatively TRBD1 (5 bases). Germline V gives CDR1 ENHRY, CDR2 SYGVKD. The CDR3 totals 15 residues. V was clipped by 0 bases and J by 0 bases, with 8 bases between them. The CDR3: CAISESGEMNTEAFF. The DNA for the CDR3 is TGTGCCATCAGTGAGTCAGGGGAAATGAACACTGAAGCTTTCTTT.

In this sample, this clonotype turned up a few times. For the CDR3, the DNA is TGCAGTGCCCCGATTACAGGGATGAAAGAGACCCAGTACTTC. Protein product: CSAPITGMKETQYF. V gene TRBV20-1 combines with J gene TRBJ2-5; D perhaps matches TRBD1 (6 bases). V was clipped by 6 bases and J by 3 bases, with 17 bases between them. The germline V gene has CDR1 DFQATT and CDR2 SNEGSKA (reference sequence). The CDR3 is made up of 14 amino acids.

The chain combines TRBV28 with TRBJ2-1, with 12 bases aligning to TRBD2. Germline V gene lookup returns CDR1 MDHEN and CDR2 SYDVKM. The CDR3 length is 16 residues. J lost 6 bases, V lost 4 bases, and 7 bases had no gene match. In DNA, the CDR3 is TGTGCCAGCAGTTCCCCTAGCGGGAGGGCATCCAATGAGCAGTTCTTC. The encoded protein is CASSSPSGRASNEQFF.

This CDR3 reads CASSSSGTEGGEKLFF. DNA of the CDR3: TGTGCCAGCAGTTCTTCCGGGACAGAAGGGGGTGAAAAACTGTTTTTT. This chain connects TRBV27 to TRBJ1-4, with 7 bases identical to TRBD1. The CDR3 totals 16 residues. The J segment lost 7 bases and the V segment lost 4 bases, leaving 12 bases of the junction unmatched. Germline lookup yields CDR1 MNHEY and CDR2 SMNVEV (reference sequence).

In its sample, this clonotype was seen a few times. This sequence joins TRBV19 and TRBJ1-2; D perhaps matches TRBD1 (5 bases). CDR3 length equals 16 residues. Trimming removed 4 bases at V and 2 bases at J, with 17 bases between. Germline V gene data show CDR1 as LNHDA and CDR2 as SQIVND (reference sequence). The CDR3 nucleotides read TGTGCCAGTAGTAGCGCAGGGACTAGCCGCAACTATGGCTACACCTTC. Encoded protein: CASSSAGTSRNYGYTF.

This clonotype occurred a few times. This rearrangement joins TRBV7-2 to TRBJ1-6; 10 bases match TRBD1. Unmatched junction bases numbered 2, after V lost 5 bases and J lost 7 bases. The CDR3 is 14 residues long. Germline V CDR1 and CDR2: SGHTA, FQGNSA. The CDR3 spells CASSEDRGNSPLHF. The CDR3 nucleotides read TGTGCCAGCAGCGAGGACAGGGGGAATTCACCCCTCCACTTT. Full variable domain (rest looked up from reference TRBV7-2 and TRBJ1-6): GAGVSQSPSNKVTEKGKDVELRCDPISGHTALYWYRQSLGQGLEFLIYFQGNSAPDKSGLPSDRFSAERTGGSVSTLTIQRTQQEDSAVYLCASSEDRGNSPLHFGNGTRLTVT.

The V gene is TRBV7-8, the J gene TRBJ2-1; TRBD2 matches at 9 bases. Trimming at V came to 8 bases and at J to 9 bases, leaving 11 bases not matched to a gene. Germline assignment: CDR1 SGHVS and CDR2 FQNEAQ. The CDR3 runs to 14 residues. Here the CDR3 reads CASAGLAGIGEQFF. CDR3 coding DNA: TGTGCCAGCGCGGGGCTAGCGGGAATCGGTGAGCAGTTCTTC.

This clonotype was detected only a few times. The V and J genes are TRBV4-1 and TRBJ1-4; 8 bases fit TRBD1. The CDR3 covers 18 residues. The germline V gene has CDR1 MGHRA and CDR2 YSYEKL. The junction had 11 bases not matched to a gene; V was cut back by 3 bases and J by 2 bases. The CDR3 DNA sequence: TGCGCCAGCAGCCATCGACGTCAGACAGGGGTCACTAATGAAAAACTGTTTTTT. Amino acid sequence: CASSHRRQTGVTNEKLFF.

This clonotype was picked up a small number of times. The rearrangement links TRBV6-1 to TRBJ2-7; D is unresolved. V gave up 0 bases and J gave up 3 bases, with 6 bases separating them. The CDR3 length is 13 residues. Germline CDR1 MNHNS, CDR2 SASEGT. In DNA form, the CDR3 reads TGTGCCAGCAGTGAAGCCCTGGTCTACGAGCAGTACTTC. Amino acids: CASSEALVYEQYF.

Only a few counts were recorded for this clonotype. CDR3 in DNA: TGCGCCAGCAGCCTTTCTTTAGCGGGAGGCAACGAGCAGTACTTC. Protein product: CASSLSLAGGNEQYF. The chain carries TRBV4-1 and TRBJ2-7; TRBD2 agrees at 10 bases. The junction had 8 bases not matched to a gene; V was cut back by 4 bases and J by 5 bases. The CDR3 totals 15 residues. Germline V gene data show CDR1 as MGHRA and CDR2 as YSYEKL.

This clonotype was seen a few times. The rearrangement joins TRBV7-9 to TRBJ2-3, with 7 positions matching TRBD2. Germline V CDR1 and CDR2: SEHNR, FQNEAQ (reference sequence). CDR3 size: 16 residues. J was trimmed by 2 bases and V by 0 bases; bases with no gene match: 5. This chain's CDR3 is CASSLALLADTDTQYF. As DNA, the CDR3 is TGTGCCAGCAGCTTAGCGTTGCTAGCGGACACAGATACGCAGTATTTT.

This clonotype was observed a few times. The rearrangement links TRBV20-1 to TRBJ2-5; TRBD2 might be the D (5 bases). Looked up from germline, CDR1 is DFQATT and CDR2 is SNEGSKA (reference sequence). This CDR3 comprises 14 residues. V gave up 0 bases and J gave up 4 bases, with 12 bases separating them. CDR3 sequence reads: CSARDSRGPETQYF. The CDR3, as DNA: TGCAGTGCTAGAGATTCACGAGGGCCAGAGACCCAGTACTTC.

The chain recombines TRBV29-1 with TRBJ1-1, with TRBD1 matching over 7 bases. V was pared by 0 bases and J by 2 bases, with 3 bases of the junction left unmatched. The CDR3 has 14 residues. Germline lookup yields CDR1 SQVTM and CDR2 ANQGSEA. In DNA form, the CDR3 reads TGCAGCGTTGAAGATCGAGGGGGCAACACTGAAGCTTTCTTT. This sequence encodes CSVEDRGGNTEAFF.

The gene calls are TRBV28 and TRBJ1-2, with D possibly matching TRBD1 (6 bases). The CDR3 has 14 residues. The V gene lost 3 bases and the J gene lost 4 bases, with 12 bases spanning the gap. Looked up from germline, CDR1 is MDHEN and CDR2 is SYDVKM. CDR3 bases: TGTGCCAGCAGTTTTCCAGGGGAGGGCTATGGCTACACCTTC. Translating gives CASSFPGEGYGYTF.

This clonotype was recorded once. The chain uses TRBV15 and TRBJ2-3, with D unresolved. The CDR3 contains 12 residues. The germline CDR1 and CDR2 sequences are LNHNV and YYDKDF (reference sequence). V dropped 1 base and J dropped 5 bases, with 4 bases sitting between them. CDR3: CATSRALDTQYF. The CDR3 DNA follows: TGTGCCACCAGCAGAGCTTTAGATACGCAGTATTTT.

This clonotype has just a few counts. The V gene is TRBV10-3, the J gene TRBJ2-5; unclear D gene. Trimming removed 6 bases at V and 7 bases at J, with 18 bases between. Germline V lookup: CDR1 ENHRY, CDR2 SYGVKD. The CDR3 is 14 amino acids. The CDR3 loop is CAISEGPPWWTQYF. The CDR3 nucleotides read TGTGCCATCAGCGAAGGACCCCCCTGGTGGACCCAGTACTTC.

J is TRBJ1-1 and V is TRBV3-1; D possibly corresponds to TRBD1 (5 bases). Germline values: CDR1 LGHDT, CDR2 YNNKEL (reference sequence). V lost 4 bases and J lost 1, with 13 bases in between. CDR3 length: 15 residues. The CDR3 loop reads CASSRMGPRNTEAFF. The DNA of the CDR3 is TGTGCCAGCAGCCGTATGGGACCGAGGAACACTGAAGCTTTCTTT.

The rearrangement joins TRBV6-5 to TRBJ1-2, with D possibly being TRBD1 (5 bases). Germline V gives CDR1 MNHEY, CDR2 SVGAGI. The V end lost 6 bases, the J end lost 0 bases, and 17 bases lay between the germline ends. The CDR3 consists of 16 residues. CDR3 protein: CASRSPGSKANYGYTF. In nucleotides, the CDR3 is TGTGCCAGCAGGTCTCCAGGGTCCAAAGCTAACTATGGCTACACCTTC.

As regards this clonotype: At one end the junction does not follow the germline gene, possibly because of a read error. V and J are TRBV6-1 and TRBJ2-5, with D possibly matching TRBD1 (6 bases). Germline CDR1 reads MNHNS; CDR2 reads SASEGT. This CDR3 is built from 15 residues. CDR3 in DNA: TGTGCCAGCAGTGGGGGGCCCCCACTCAGAGAGACCCAGTGCTTC. This codes for CASSGGPPLRETQCF.